This T cell receptor (beta chain) was captured in a study of response to subunit inactivated influenza vaccine. Study observations and caveats: Authors suggested few new T cells are recruited by each seasonal influenza vaccination.

TCRdb called the RT-PCR reads again in MiXCR, with one record for every CDR3 protein. The sample consists of roughly 780,000 distinct CDR3 sequences, roughly 18% of them appearing once. Regarding this clonotype: The antigen remains unidentified.

The CDR3 extends over 19 amino acids. The junction had 18 bases not matched to a gene; V was cut back by 1 base and J by 10 bases. Germline CDR1 is KGHSH and CDR2 is LQKENI. This clonotype was obtained from a man aged 50 to 59 who received an inactivated influenza vaccine. The input for sequencing was PBMCs from blood, taken 5 days after vaccination. The V gene is TRBV18, the J gene TRBJ2-1; 11 bases map to TRBD2. CDR3 bases: TGTGCCAGCTCACCACAGATTGTAACTAGCGGGGGCCCAACAGACGAGCAGTTCTTC. Translation gives CASSPQIVTSGGPTDEQFF.